The source of this TCR beta chain is a study of cytomegalovirus exposure and HLA in healthy donors. Across the whole study: A data release that came early held tens of millions of unique TCRs from HLA-typed donors.

13 Jbeta primers and 60 Vbeta primers were used for the PCR. Clones were sequenced by immunoSEQ multiplex PCR, and TCRdb holds only the in-frame ones, with some missing. The sample has about 260,000 clones, just under 85% seen once. Regarding the study as a whole: A later analysis found common viral pathogens apparently linked to several of the most significant clusters. A later look showed TCR association rates differing by HLA locus, highest for DRB1 and lowest for HLA-C.

The CDR3 length is 17 residues. V gave up 5 bases and J gave up 1 base; unmatched junction bases: 7. Germline CDR1 LNHDA, CDR2 SQIVND (reference sequence). Remarks on this clone: Its antigen is unidentified.

The sample taken for sequencing was PBMCs. The origin of this receptor is a woman between 40 and 50 years old in good health and CMV-seropositive. The chain uses TRBV19 and TRBJ2-6; TRBD1 agrees at 8 bases. CDR3 bases: TGTGCCAGTAGTCCCCGGGACAGGACATCTGGGGCCAACGTCCTGACTTTC. The encoded protein is CASSPRDRTSGANVLTF.